This is a list of T cell receptor beta chains from one sample in a study of tumor-infiltrating lymphocytes in localized non-small cell lung cancer. Assay used: immunoSEQ multiplex PCR; TCRdb lists only in-frame clones, some missing. The sample shows about 3,800 clones, roughly 70% of them seen only once. The source material was uninvolved lung tissue not adjacent to the tumor. These receptors all stem from a human donor with non-small cell lung cancer. CDR3s leave out the opening cysteine and the closing phenylalanine or tryptophan.

j_gene: TRBJ2-1
v_gene: TRBV9
CDR3aa: ASSVSTGAGALNEQF

j_gene: TRBJ1-4
v_gene: TRBV6-5
CDR3aa: ASSYSAGKEKLF

j_gene: TRBJ2-7
v_gene: TRBV7-9
CDR3aa: ASSLGTATYEQY

j_gene: TRBJ2-1
v_gene: TRBV7-9
CDR3aa: ASSLEFLPEQF

j_gene: TRBJ1-2
v_gene: TRBV6-5
CDR3aa: ASSYGTQARRGYT

j_gene: TRBJ2-2
v_gene: TRBV7-6
CDR3aa: ASSLNPDSGGSTGELF

j_gene: TRBJ2-2
v_gene: TRBV5-1
CDR3aa: ASSFGLAGVVAGELF

j_gene: TRBJ2-7
v_gene: TRBV13
CDR3aa: ASSFAGSSYEQY

j_gene: TRBJ2-2
v_gene: TRBV11-2
CDR3aa: ASGNSGRENTGELF

j_gene: TRBJ2-5
v_gene: TRBV15
CDR3aa: ATRLGGSGQETQY

j_gene: TRBJ2-4
v_gene: TRBV28
CDR3aa: ASSPRGRQAKNIQY

j_gene: TRBJ2-1
v_gene: TRBV5-1
CDR3aa: ASSDGLAGHEQF

j_gene: TRBJ2-2
v_gene: TRBV9
CDR3aa: ASSARTSGGWTGELF

j_gene: TRBJ2-2
v_gene: TRBV7-2
CDR3aa: ASSLETGELF

j_gene: TRBJ2-3
v_gene: TRBV28
CDR3aa: ASSLARTDTQY

j_gene: TRBJ2-2
v_gene: TRBV5-1
CDR3aa: ASSLRSSGDTGELF

j_gene: TRBJ2-3
v_gene: TRBV7-9
CDR3aa: ASSKRTSGISDTQY

j_gene: TRBJ2-1
v_gene: TRBV6-1
CDR3aa: AGSVLGTSNEQF

j_gene: TRBJ1-2
v_gene: TRBV30
CDR3aa: AFYSRAATNYGYT

j_gene: TRBJ2-5
v_gene: TRBV2
CDR3aa: ASSGSLGFETQY

j_gene: TRBJ1-1
v_gene: TRBV7-8
CDR3aa: ASSPVQFTLNTEAF

j_gene: TRBJ2-3
v_gene: TRBV13
CDR3aa: ASSLTGTYRTHTQY

j_gene: TRBJ2-3
v_gene: TRBV6-5
CDR3aa: ASSPEGGAADTQY

j_gene: TRBJ2-2
v_gene: TRBV2
CDR3aa: ASSETGAGELF

j_gene: TRBJ2-5
v_gene: TRBV7-7
CDR3aa: ASSFCLAGASGETQY

j_gene: TRBJ1-1
v_gene: TRBV7-6
CDR3aa: ASSSVPDRAEAF

j_gene: TRBJ2-5
v_gene: TRBV7-2
CDR3aa: ASSLAIQSGGLQETQY

j_gene: TRBJ1-2
v_gene: TRBV6-6
CDR3aa: ASSYQARNYGYT

j_gene: TRBJ2-2
v_gene: TRBV2
CDR3aa: ASSGSGGELF

j_gene: TRBJ1-5
v_gene: TRBV5-8
CDR3aa: ASSLGSQPQH

j_gene: TRBJ2-5
v_gene: TRBV10-3
CDR3aa: ATRGGQGQETQY

j_gene: TRBJ1-3
v_gene: TRBV7-9
CDR3aa: ASSIVTGGSGNTIY

j_gene: TRBJ1-2
v_gene: TRBV10-2
CDR3aa: ASSRGQGPANYGYT

j_gene: TRBJ1-5
v_gene: TRBV6-1
CDR3aa: ASSESGADQPQH

j_gene: TRBJ1-2
v_gene: TRBV5-1
CDR3aa: ASSLAVGVRGYT

j_gene: TRBJ2-5
v_gene: TRBV5-1
CDR3aa: ASTQLTGGETQY

j_gene: TRBJ1-3
v_gene: TRBV5-8
CDR3aa: ASSAGRTSSGNTIY

j_gene: TRBJ1-4
v_gene: TRBV5-1
CDR3aa: ASSLGPTGGVSEKLF

j_gene: TRBJ1-5
v_gene: TRBV2
CDR3aa: ASRADGDSNQPQH

j_gene: TRBJ2-2
v_gene: TRBV5-1
CDR3aa: ASEEVNTGELF

j_gene: TRBJ2-7
v_gene: TRBV25-1
CDR3aa: ASSATSGSYEQY

j_gene: TRBJ2-5
v_gene: TRBV7-8
CDR3aa: ASSLGGLDQETQY

j_gene: TRBJ2-3
v_gene: TRBV4-1
CDR3aa: ASSPAQRSYTDTQY

j_gene: TRBJ2-7
v_gene: TRBV2
CDR3aa: ASSELAGGSYEQY

j_gene: TRBJ1-5
v_gene: TRBV7-2
CDR3aa: ASSLAGTVNQPQH

j_gene: TRBJ1-2
v_gene: TRBV5-1
CDR3aa: ASSLLRGSDGYT

j_gene: TRBJ2-7
v_gene: TRBV6-1
CDR3aa: AIPLTNNEQY

j_gene: TRBJ2-7
v_gene: TRBV10-2
CDR3aa: ASSFGLAGTEQY

j_gene: TRBJ2-5
v_gene: TRBV7-9
CDR3aa: ASSLKSVQETQY

j_gene: TRBJ2-1
v_gene: TRBV27
CDR3aa: ASRPAGGLYNEQF

j_gene: TRBJ2-3
v_gene: TRBV19
CDR3aa: ASSIRDRRDTQY

j_gene: TRBJ1-1
v_gene: TRBV2
CDR3aa: ASIQQGTNTEAF

j_gene: TRBJ2-7
v_gene: TRBV28
CDR3aa: ASSLSLAELTYEQY

j_gene: TRBJ2-1
v_gene: TRBV2
CDR3aa: ASRRLAGPLEQF